These 24 T cell receptor beta chains came from one sample sequenced in a study of blood T cell repertoires in COVID-19 (dated by TCRdb to about 2020). The library was prepared using the immunoSEQ multiplex PCR assay. TCRdb provides this immuneACCESS table in a form limited to in-frame rearrangements. Some clones are lacking; in checked studies, under half of them reflect an unresolved V gene, and why the rest are absent is not known. The sample data list 50,000 to 65,000 clones, and over 70% of these were observed just once. The top ten clonotypes cover about 5.9% of the sample. The source material was peripheral blood. All receptors come from a human donor in a cohort sampled during active COVID-19.

CDR3 bases: TGCGCCAGCCTTCGGACTAGCGGGAGCACAGATACGCAGTATTTT. It is translated as CASLRTSGSTDTQYF. The chain employs TRBV10-2 and TRBJ2-3; TRBD2 agrees at 11 bases. V lost 8 bases, J lost 0 bases, and 4 bases stayed unmatched. The germline V gene has CDR1 WSHSY and CDR2 SAAADI. The CDR3 totals 15 residues.

The J gene is TRBJ1-2, the V gene TRBV30; D call uncertain. CDR1 and CDR2 from the germline V gene are GTSNPN and SVGIG (reference sequence). V dropped 2 bases and J dropped 8 bases, with 12 bases sitting between them. The CDR3 has 12 amino acids. CDR3 protein: CAWSLPLLGYTF. In nucleotides, the CDR3 is TGTGCCTGGAGTCTACCTTTGCTGGGCTACACCTTC.

V gene TRBV4-2 combines with J gene TRBJ2-7; 14 nucleotides line up with TRBD2. Germline V CDR1 and CDR2: LGHNA, YNFKEQ. The CDR3 contains 20 residues. V was clipped by 2 bases and J by 3 bases; unmatched bases: 15. CDR3 sequence reads: CASSQYSGPGLAGVGYEQYF. Written as DNA, the CDR3 is TGTGCCAGCAGCCAATACTCCGGACCGGGACTAGCGGGGGTGGGCTACGAGCAGTACTTC.

The chain has TRBV27 and TRBJ2-7; 7 bases fit TRBD2. The ends lost 5 bases at V and 4 bases at J; junction bases unmatched: 11. Per germline, CDR1 MNHEY and CDR2 SMNVEV (reference sequence). CDR3 size: 15 residues. CDR3 nucleotides: TGTGCCAGCAGTCCCGGGGGGTCTATGGGATACGAGCAGTACTTC. Amino acids: CASSPGGSMGYEQYF.

J is TRBJ1-3 and V is TRBV7-6; 8 nucleotides agree with TRBD1. The junction had 5 bases not matched to a gene; V was cut back by 5 bases and J by 2 bases. Germline CDR1 is SGHVS and CDR2 is FNYEAQ. The CDR3 runs 15 residues. CDR3 region: CASSRDRPPGNTIYF. CDR3 nucleotides: TGTGCCAGCAGCCGGGACAGGCCCCCTGGAAACACCATATATTTT.

This clone has more than one count but fewer than ten. The rearrangement uses TRBV2 and TRBJ2-7; no clear D gene. V lost 6 bases and J 3 bases, leaving 6 bases between the germline ends. The V gene's germline CDR1 is SNHLY and CDR2 FYNNEI. The CDR3 totals 11 residues. CDR3 region: CASRSYYEQYF. The CDR3 DNA reads TGTGCCAGCAGATCCTACTACGAGCAGTACTTC.

This rearrangement joins TRBV9 to TRBJ1-3, with D unresolved. The CDR3 runs 16 residues. In germline, CDR1 is SGDLS, CDR2 YYNGEE. The ends were cut back, 0 bases at V and 4 bases at J, with 14 bases in the middle. The CDR3 sequence: CASSVAPEAEGNTIYF. The CDR3 DNA reads TGTGCCAGCAGCGTAGCTCCCGAGGCAGAAGGAAACACCATATATTTT.

The V gene is TRBV4-2, the J gene TRBJ1-5, with D possibly TRBD1 on 5 matching bases. V shed 0 bases and J shed 6 bases, with 12 bases lying between them. CDR3 size: 15 residues. Germline V lookup: CDR1 LGHNA, CDR2 YNFKEQ. This CDR3 is CASSQDQTGFQPQHF. Here the CDR3 DNA reads TGTGCCAGCAGCCAAGATCAAACAGGATTTCAGCCCCAGCATTTT.

The chain has TRBV5-6 and TRBJ2-5; D is undetermined. V shed 1 base and J shed 7 bases, with 8 bases lying between them. In germline, CDR1 is SGHDT, CDR2 YYEEEE. CDR3 length: 12 residues. CDR3 protein: CASSLSVGTQYF. The CDR3 bases are TGTGCCAGCAGCTTGTCTGTCGGGACCCAGTACTTC.

The V gene is TRBV9, the J gene TRBJ2-5, with D unclear. This CDR3 has 13 amino acids. Per germline, CDR1 SGDLS and CDR2 YYNGEE. Deletions cut 0 bases from V and 5 bases from J, with 8 bases between. CDR3 in amino acids: CASSVGGSETQYF. Here the CDR3 DNA reads TGTGCCAGCAGCGTAGGAGGCTCCGAGACCCAGTACTTC.

This clone was picked up one time. This chain connects TRBV7-9 to TRBJ1-2; D is perhaps TRBD1 (6 bases). The CDR3 length is 14 residues. Germline V gives CDR1 SEHNR, CDR2 FQNEAQ (reference sequence). Trimming took 5 bases from V and 0 from J, leaving 10 bases between them. CDR3 coding DNA: TGTGCCAGCAGCGCAGGGGTAGCTAACTATGGCTACACCTTC. The encoded protein is CASSAGVANYGYTF.

Comments on this clone: Within the sample, other DNA sequences also encode this same CDR3. The rearrangement joins TRBV27 to TRBJ1-2; possibly TRBD1 for D (5 bases). Germline values: CDR1 MNHEY, CDR2 SMNVEV (reference sequence). The germline V and J ends were trimmed by 3 bases and 6 bases, with 11 bases remaining between them. CDR3 size: 13 residues. CDR3 in amino acids: CASSFRGGNGYTF. CDR3 coding DNA: TGTGCCAGCAGTTTCCGCGGGGGTAATGGCTACACCTTC.

As DNA, the CDR3 is TGTGCCAGCAGTGTCACAGGGAGCTCCTACAATGAGCAGTTCTTC. Residues: CASSVTGSSYNEQFF. The rearrangement uses TRBV25-1 and TRBJ2-1; weak D call: TRBD1 (6 bases). With 4 bases removed from V and 0 bases from J, the gap between germline ends came to 10 bases. The CDR3 covers 15 residues. From germline, CDR1 is MGHDK and CDR2 SYGVNS.

The chain recombines TRBV11-2 with TRBJ2-4; 11 bases are a match to TRBD2. Germline CDR1 SGHAT, CDR2 FQNNGV. CDR3 length: 17 residues. The V and J ends lost 2 bases and 3 bases, in that order; junction bases with no gene match: 6. CDR3 loop: CASSLLLAGDYKNIQYF. The CDR3 bases are TGTGCCAGCAGCTTACTACTAGCGGGGGACTACAAAAACATTCAGTACTTC. Full variable domain (missing parts from reference TRBV11-2 and TRBJ2-4): EAGVAQSPRYKIIEKRQSVAFWCNPISGHATLYWYQQILGQGPKLLIQFQNNGVVDDSQLPKDRFSAERLKGVDSTLKIQPAKLEDSAVYLCASSLLLAGDYKNIQYFGAGTRLSVL.

The rearrangement uses TRBV4-2 and TRBJ2-7; TRBD2 matches at 9 bases. Germline CDR1 is LGHNA and CDR2 is YNFKEQ. CDR3 length: 15 residues. Trimming took 0 bases from V and 2 from J; bases not matched to a gene: 2. CDR3 in DNA: TGTGCCAGCAGCCAAGACGCTAGCGGGACCTACGAGCAGTACTTC. Amino acids: CASSQDASGTYEQYF.

This chain links TRBV18 with TRBJ1-1; tentatively, D is TRBD1 (5 bases). The V and J ends lost 0 bases and 7 bases respectively, with 6 bases between them. CDR1 KGHSH and CDR2 LQKENI come from the germline V gene. CDR3 size: 12 residues. DNA of the CDR3: TGTGCCAGCTCACCACCCGGGGGTGAAGCTTTCTTT. It translates to CASSPPGGEAFF.

The V gene is TRBV18, the J gene TRBJ2-3; 10 nucleotides match TRBD1. Germline CDR1 reads KGHSH; CDR2 reads LQKENI. The V gene end was trimmed by 3 bases and the J gene end by 1 base; junction bases not matched to a gene: 4. This CDR3 comprises 16 residues. Here the CDR3 reads CASSPVGTGGTDTQYF. CDR3 coding DNA: TGTGCCAGCTCACCCGTAGGGACAGGGGGCACAGATACGCAGTATTTT.

This chain links TRBV28 with TRBJ1-2; TRBD1 might be the D (5 bases). V dropped 8 bases and J dropped 7 bases, with 17 bases sitting between them. The length of the CDR3 is 13 residues. The germline V gene has CDR1 MDHEN and CDR2 SYDVKM. The CDR3 sequence: CASSSGRGAGYTF. The CDR3 DNA reads as TGTGCCAGCTCCTCAGGGAGGGGCGCTGGCTACACCTTC.

This clone was observed a few times. J is TRBJ1-2 and V is TRBV9, with TRBD1 as a possible D gene (5 bases). Germline assignment: CDR1 SGDLS and CDR2 YYNGEE. CDR3 length: 15 residues. The V end was cut by 0 bases, the J end by 4 bases, with 13 bases between. CDR3 in DNA: TGTGCCAGCAGCGTAGTTGTGCAGGGATCCTATGGCTACACCTTC. It codes for CASSVVVQGSYGYTF.

The J gene is TRBJ2-7, the V gene TRBV27; TRBD1 matches at 8 bases. The junction had 8 bases not matched to a gene; V was cut back by 5 bases and J by 2 bases. The CDR3 is made up of 15 amino acids. From germline, CDR1 is MNHEY and CDR2 SMNVEV (reference sequence). The CDR3 here is CASSAPGQATYEQYF. The CDR3 DNA sequence: TGTGCCAGCAGTGCACCGGGACAGGCAACCTACGAGCAGTACTTC.

Comments on this clone: Germline is not matched at one junction end, which may reflect a read error. The chain carries TRBV5-1 and TRBJ1-5; D not certain. Germline V gene sequence: CDR1 SGHRS, CDR2 YFSETQ. The CDR3 sequence is 15 residues long. CDR3 loop: CASSLDTYSNQPQHF. The CDR3 bases are TGCGCCAGCAGTTTGGATACTTATAGCAATCAGCCCCAGCATTTT.

The chain has TRBV5-1 and TRBJ2-7, with 8 bases aligning to TRBD1. The CDR3 consists of 14 residues. Germline values: CDR1 SGHRS, CDR2 YFSETQ. Trimming cost V 4 bases and J 2 bases; bases outside gene matches: 5. The CDR3: CASSLGQAAYEQYF. The CDR3 DNA reads TGCGCCAGCAGCCTGGGACAGGCCGCCTACGAGCAGTACTTC.

The CDR3 sequence: CASSPNRGRYTEAFF. CDR3 bases: TGTGCCAGCTCACCCAACAGGGGGCGGTACACTGAAGCTTTCTTT. The J gene is TRBJ1-1, the V gene TRBV18, with 9 bases aligning to TRBD1. This CDR3 region has 15 residues. Germline loops: CDR1 KGHSH, CDR2 LQKENI. The J segment lost 3 bases and the V segment lost 3 bases, leaving 5 bases of the junction unmatched.

The chain is built from TRBV6-5 and TRBJ1-2, with 9 bases lining up with TRBD1. Germline V gives CDR1 MNHEY, CDR2 SVGAGI. The CDR3 length is 16 residues. The V segment lost 0 bases and the J segment 4 bases; nucleotides outside the gene matches: 6. CDR3 region: CASSYSGTGRSYGYTF. CDR3 DNA sequence: TGTGCCAGCAGTTACTCAGGGACAGGGAGATCCTATGGCTACACCTTC.